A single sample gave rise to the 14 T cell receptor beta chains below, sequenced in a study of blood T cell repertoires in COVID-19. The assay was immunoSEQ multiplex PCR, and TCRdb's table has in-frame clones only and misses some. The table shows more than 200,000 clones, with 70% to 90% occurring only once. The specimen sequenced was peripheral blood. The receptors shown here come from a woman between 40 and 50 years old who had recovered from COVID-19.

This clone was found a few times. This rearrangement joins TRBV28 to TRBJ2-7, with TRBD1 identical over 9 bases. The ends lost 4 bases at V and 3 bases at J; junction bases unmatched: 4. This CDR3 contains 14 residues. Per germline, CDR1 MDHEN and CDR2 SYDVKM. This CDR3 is CASSSGQGLYEQYF. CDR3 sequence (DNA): TGTGCCAGCAGTTCCGGACAGGGGCTCTACGAGCAGTACTTC.

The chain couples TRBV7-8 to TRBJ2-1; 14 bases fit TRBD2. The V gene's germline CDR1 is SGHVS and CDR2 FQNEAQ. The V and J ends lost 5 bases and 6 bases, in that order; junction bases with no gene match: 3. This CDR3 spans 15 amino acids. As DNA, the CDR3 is TGTGCCAGCAGCCGCGGACTAGCGGGAGGCAATGAGCAGTTCTTC. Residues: CASSRGLAGGNEQFF.

The CDR3 region is CASSHSTGSGYTF. In DNA form, the CDR3 reads TGCGCCAGCAGCCACTCAACAGGGTCTGGCTACACCTTC. The V gene is TRBV4-3, the J gene TRBJ1-2; possibly TRBD1 for D (6 bases). CDR1 and CDR2 from the germline V gene are LGHNA and YSLEER. V lost 3 bases and J lost 7, with 12 bases in between. The CDR3 consists of 13 residues.

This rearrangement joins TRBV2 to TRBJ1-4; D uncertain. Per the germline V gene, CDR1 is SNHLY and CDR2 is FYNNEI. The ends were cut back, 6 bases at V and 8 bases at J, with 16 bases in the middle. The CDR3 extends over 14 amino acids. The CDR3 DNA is TGTGCCAGCAGCCTCACCACAGCCGCCGAAAAACTGTTTTTT. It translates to CASSLTTAAEKLFF. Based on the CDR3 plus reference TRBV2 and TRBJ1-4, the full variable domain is EPEVTQTPSHQVTQMGQEVILRCVPISNHLYFYWYRQILGQKVEFLVSFYNNEISEKSEIFDDQFSVERPDGSNFTLKIRSTKLEDSAMYFCASSLTTAAEKLFFGSGTQLSVL.

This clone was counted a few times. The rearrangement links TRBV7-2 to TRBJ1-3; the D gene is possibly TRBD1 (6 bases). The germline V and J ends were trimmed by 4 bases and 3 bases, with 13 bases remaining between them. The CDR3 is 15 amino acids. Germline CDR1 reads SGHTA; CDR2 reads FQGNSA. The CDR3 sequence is CASSSSGTFGNTIYF. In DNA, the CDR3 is TGTGCCAGCAGCTCAAGCGGGACATTTGGAAACACCATATATTTT.

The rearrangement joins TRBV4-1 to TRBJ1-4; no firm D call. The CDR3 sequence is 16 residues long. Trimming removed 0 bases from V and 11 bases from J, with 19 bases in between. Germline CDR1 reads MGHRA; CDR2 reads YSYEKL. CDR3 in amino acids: CASSQEPPPNRVKLFF. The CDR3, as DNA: TGCGCCAGCAGCCAAGAGCCACCGCCAAACAGAGTGAAACTGTTTTTT.

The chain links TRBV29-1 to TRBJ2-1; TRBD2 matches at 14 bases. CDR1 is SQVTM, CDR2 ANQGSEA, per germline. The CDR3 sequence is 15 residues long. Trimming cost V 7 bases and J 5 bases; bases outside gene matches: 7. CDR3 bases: TGCAGCGGCGAGGGGACTAGCGGGGGTCACAATGAGCAGTTCTTC. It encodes CSGEGTSGGHNEQFF.

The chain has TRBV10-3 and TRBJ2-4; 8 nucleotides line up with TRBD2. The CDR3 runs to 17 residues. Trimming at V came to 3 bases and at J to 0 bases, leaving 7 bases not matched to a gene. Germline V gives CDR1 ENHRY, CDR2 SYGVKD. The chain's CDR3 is CAISDSGTSEAKNIQYF. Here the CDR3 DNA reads TGTGCCATCAGTGATTCCGGGACTAGTGAAGCCAAAAACATTCAGTACTTC.

The CDR3 reads CASSFEGTGNTIYF. In DNA form, the CDR3 reads TGTGCCAGCAGCTTTGAGGGAACTGGAAACACCATATATTTT. The rearrangement uses TRBV13 and TRBJ1-3, with unresolved D. V was clipped by 3 bases and J by 2 bases, with 8 bases between them. The length of the CDR3 is 14 residues. Germline loops: CDR1 PRHDT, CDR2 FYEKMQ (reference sequence). The whole variable domain, filled in from reference TRBV13 and TRBJ1-3, reads AAGVIQSPRHLIKEKRETATLKCYPIPRHDTVYWYQQGPGQDPQFLISFYEKMQSDKGSIPDRFSAQQFSDYHSELNMSSLELGDSALYFCASSFEGTGNTIYFGEGSWLTVV.

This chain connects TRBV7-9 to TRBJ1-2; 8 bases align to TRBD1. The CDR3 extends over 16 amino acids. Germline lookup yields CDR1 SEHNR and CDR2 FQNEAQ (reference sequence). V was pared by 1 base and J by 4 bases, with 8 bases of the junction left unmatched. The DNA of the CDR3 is TGTGCCAGCAGCTTAGGACTGGGACAGGCGAGCTATGGCTACACCTTC. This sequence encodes CASSLGLGQASYGYTF.

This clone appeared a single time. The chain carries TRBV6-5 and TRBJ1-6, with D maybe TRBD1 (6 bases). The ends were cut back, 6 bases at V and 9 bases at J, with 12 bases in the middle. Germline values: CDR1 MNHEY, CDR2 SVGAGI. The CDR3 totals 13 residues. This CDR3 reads CASSVDRSSPLHF. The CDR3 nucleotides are TGTGCCAGCAGCGTAGACAGGTCTTCACCCCTCCACTTT.

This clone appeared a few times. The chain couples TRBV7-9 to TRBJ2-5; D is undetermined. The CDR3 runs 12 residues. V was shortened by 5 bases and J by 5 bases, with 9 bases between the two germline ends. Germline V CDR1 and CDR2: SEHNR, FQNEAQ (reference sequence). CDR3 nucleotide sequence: TGTGCCAGCAGCCCTGCGACTGAGACCCAGTACTTC. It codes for CASSPATETQYF.

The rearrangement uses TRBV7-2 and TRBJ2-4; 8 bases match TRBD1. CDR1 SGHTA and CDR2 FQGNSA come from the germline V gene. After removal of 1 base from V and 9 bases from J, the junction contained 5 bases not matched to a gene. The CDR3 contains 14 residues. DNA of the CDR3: TGTGCCAGCAGCTTAGGCGGGACAGGAGTCATTCAGTACTTC. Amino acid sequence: CASSLGGTGVIQYF. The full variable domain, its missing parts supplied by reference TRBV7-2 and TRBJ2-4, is GAGVSQSPSNKVTEKGKDVELRCDPISGHTALYWYRQSLGQGLEFLIYFQGNSAPDKSGLPSDRFSAERTGGSVSTLTIQRTQQEDSAVYLCASSLGGTGVIQYFGAGTRLSVL.

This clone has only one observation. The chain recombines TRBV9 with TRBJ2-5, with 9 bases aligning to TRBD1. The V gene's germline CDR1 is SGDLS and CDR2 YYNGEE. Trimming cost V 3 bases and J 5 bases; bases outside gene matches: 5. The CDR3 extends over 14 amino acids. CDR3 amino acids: CASSEIDRGETQYF. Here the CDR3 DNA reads TGTGCCAGCAGCGAGATCGACAGGGGGGAGACCCAGTACTTC. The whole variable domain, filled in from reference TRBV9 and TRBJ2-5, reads DSGVTQTPKHLITATGQRVTLRCSPRSGDLSVYWYQQSLDQGLQFLIQYYNGEERAKGNILERFSAQQFPDLHSELNLSSLELGDSALYFCASSEIDRGETQYFGPGTRLLVL.